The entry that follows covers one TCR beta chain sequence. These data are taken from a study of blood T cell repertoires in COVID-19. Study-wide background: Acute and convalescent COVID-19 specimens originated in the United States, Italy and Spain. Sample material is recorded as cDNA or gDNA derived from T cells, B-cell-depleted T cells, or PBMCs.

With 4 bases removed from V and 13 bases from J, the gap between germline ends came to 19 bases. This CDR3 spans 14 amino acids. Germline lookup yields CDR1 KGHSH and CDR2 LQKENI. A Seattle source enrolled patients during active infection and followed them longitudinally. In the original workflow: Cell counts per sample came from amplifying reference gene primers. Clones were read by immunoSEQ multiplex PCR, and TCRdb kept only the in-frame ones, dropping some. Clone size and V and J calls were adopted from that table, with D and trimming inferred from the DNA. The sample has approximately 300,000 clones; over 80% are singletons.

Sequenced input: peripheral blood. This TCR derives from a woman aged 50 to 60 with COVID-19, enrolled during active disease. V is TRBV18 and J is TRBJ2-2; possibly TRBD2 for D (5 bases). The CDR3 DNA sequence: TGTGCCAGCTCACGACGCGACCCGCTTCGGGGGCTGTTTTTT. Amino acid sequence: CASSRRDPLRGLFF.